This T cell receptor beta chain was found in a study of cytomegalovirus exposure and HLA in healthy donors. In the study overall: It was reported in a later analysis that the 100 to 150 validation repertoires used the same platform as the approximately 670 first-cohort repertoires.

The donors were members of the validation cohort comprising over a hundred subjects, separate from the roughly 670-subject first cohort. Assay used: immunoSEQ multiplex PCR; TCRdb lists only in-frame clones, some missing. The sample lists 150,000 to 170,000 clones, around 88% occurring once. The germline gives CDR1 SGHRS, CDR2 YFSETQ. The CDR3 length is 14 residues. V lost 1 base to trimming and J lost 6 bases; unmatched junction nucleotides: 1. Regarding the study as a whole: The study recorded some 160 TCR beta chains that were cytomegalovirus-associated. Reported performance of the classifier showed diagnosis of cytomegalovirus status with high specificity and sensitivity.

Points on this clone: Antigen specificity is unknown.

Sequencing used PBMCs. The TCR originated in a man aged 18 to 30 in good health and CMV-seropositive. The chain carries TRBV5-1 and TRBJ1-4, with TRBD1 matching over 9 bases. In DNA form, the CDR3 reads TGCGCCAGCAGCTTGAGGGACAGGGATGAAAAACTGTTTTTT. As protein: CASSLRDRDEKLFF. Combining the CDR3 with reference TRBV5-1 and TRBJ1-4 gives the whole variable domain KAGVTQTPRYLIKTRGQQVTLSCSPISGHRSVSWYQQTPGQGLQFLFEYFSETQRNKGNFPGRFSGRQFSNSRSEMNVSTLELGDSALYLCASSLRDRDEKLFFGSGTQLSVL.